The 14 T cell receptor beta chains presented below share a single source sample, sequenced in a study of T cells after yellow fever vaccination. TCRdb re-derived calls from the 5' RACE reads in MiXCR, one entry per CDR3 protein. The data contain more than 95,000 distinct CDR3 sequences, 7.2% of them singletons. The sample in question was CD4+ T cells sorted from PBMCs, obtained more than 35 days after the first yellow fever vaccination. The origin of the receptors is a man younger than 35 who received the YFV17D yellow fever vaccine.

This clonotype was seen repeatedly, ten times or more. The chain couples TRBV6-1 to TRBJ2-7; possibly TRBD2 for D (6 bases). Germline CDR1 MNHNS, CDR2 SASEGT. This CDR3 comprises 14 residues. Trimming took 3 bases from V and 6 from J, leaving 15 bases between them. In DNA, the CDR3 is TGTGCCAGCAGTGAGGTCGGCGGGCGGGGCGAGCAGTACTTC. Protein product: CASSEVGGRGEQYF.

This clonotype was observed at least ten times. The chain employs TRBV6-2 or TRBV6-3 and TRBJ2-1; 12 nucleotides line up with TRBD2. Germline V gene lookup returns CDR1 MNHEY and CDR2 SVGEGT. Unmatched junction bases numbered 3, after V lost 7 bases and J lost 5 bases. CDR3 length: 14 amino acids. CDR3 in amino acids: CASTRTSGDNEQFF. The CDR3 DNA follows: TGTGCCAGCACCCGGACTAGCGGGGACAATGAGCAGTTCTTC.

This clonotype was picked up many times. V usage is TRBV5-1 and J usage is TRBJ2-5, with TRBD2 as a possible D gene (6 bases). This CDR3 is 17 amino acids long. Germline V gene lookup returns CDR1 SGHRS and CDR2 YFSETQ. V shed 2 bases and J shed 4 bases, with 21 bases lying between them. The CDR3 region is CASSLNFDGGRGETQYF. The CDR3 nucleotides are TGCGCCAGCAGCTTAAATTTTGACGGGGGAAGGGGAGAGACCCAGTACTTC.

This clonotype was recorded at least ten times. This chain links TRBV15 with TRBJ2-7; D assignment may be TRBD1 or TRBD2 (5 bases each). Deletions cut 6 bases from V and 7 bases from J, with 19 bases between. CDR3 size: 14 residues. The germline V gene has CDR1 LNHNV and CDR2 YYDKDF (reference sequence). The CDR3 nucleotides are TGTGCCACCAGGCCGGGCCTACTAGGACAAGAGCAGTACTTC. Translated: CATRPGLLGQEQYF.

This clonotype was recorded a few times. The chain is built from TRBV3-1 and TRBJ2-2; 8 bases match TRBD1. CDR1 and CDR2 (germline): LGHDT, YNNKEL (reference sequence). V lost 5 bases to trimming and J lost 5 bases; unmatched junction nucleotides: 7. The CDR3 has 15 amino acids. DNA for the CDR3: TGTGCCAGCAGCTTACCACAGGGGGAGACCGGGGAGCTGTTTTTT. This translates into CASSLPQGETGELFF.

This clonotype was seen at least ten times. The rearrangement joins TRBV23-1 to TRBJ2-1; no clear D gene. TRBV23-1 is annotated as an ORF whose role is uncertain. This CDR3 region has 16 residues. Trimming removed 2 bases from V and 4 bases from J, with 15 bases in between. CDR3 sequence: CASSQRSLSLYNEQFF. The DNA of the CDR3 is TGCGCCAGCAGTCAAAGGAGCCTCTCCTTATACAATGAGCAGTTCTTC.

About this clonotype itself: One base away lies a much larger clone, so this may be a sequencing read error. This sequence joins TRBV3-1 and TRBJ2-2; D not certain. This CDR3 spans 12 amino acids. V dropped 3 bases and J dropped 4 bases, with 3 bases sitting between them. The germline CDR1 and CDR2 sequences are LGHDT and YNNKEL (reference sequence). The CDR3 reads CASSHGTGELFF. The CDR3 nucleotides read TGTGCCAGCAGCCACGGCACCGGGGAGCTGTTTTTT.

This clonotype was detected only a few times. The chain has TRBV30 and TRBJ1-5; D is unresolved. Germline V gene sequence: CDR1 GTSNPN, CDR2 SVGIG (reference sequence). V gave up 5 bases and J gave up 7 bases, with 9 bases separating them. The CDR3 has 11 amino acids. CDR3 region: CAWGVGQPQHF. Written as DNA, the CDR3 is TGTGCCTGGGGAGTGGGGCAGCCCCAGCATTTT.

This clonotype has a count of ten or more. The V gene is TRBV7-2, the J gene TRBJ1-3; tentative D call: TRBD1 (5 bases). V lost 6 bases and J 1 base, leaving 10 bases between the germline ends. Per germline, CDR1 SGHTA and CDR2 FQGNSA. CDR3 length: 14 amino acids. CDR3 DNA: TGTGCCAGCAGGACAGCGGGATCTGGAAACACCATATATTTT. It translates to CASRTAGSGNTIYF.

This clonotype was detected many times. The V call is TRBV5-1, the J call TRBJ2-5; tentative D call: TRBD1 (6 bases). CDR3 length equals 16 residues. V was clipped by 0 bases and J by 4 bases, with 16 bases between them. The V gene's germline CDR1 is SGHRS and CDR2 YFSETQ. The CDR3 DNA follows: TGCGCCAGCAGCTTGGAAAGAGGTGGGGGCGTAGAGACCCAGTACTTC. Translated: CASSLERGGGVETQYF.

This clonotype was recorded at least ten times. The chain joins TRBV18 to TRBJ2-1; 13 bases agree with TRBD2. The length of the CDR3 is 16 residues. Germline V gene sequence: CDR1 KGHSH, CDR2 LQKENI. Unmatched junction bases numbered 7, after V lost 4 bases and J lost 7 bases. The CDR3 DNA reads as TGTGCCAGCTCACACCTGACTAGCGGGGGGAGTAATGAGCAGTTCTTC. Its protein is CASSHLTSGGSNEQFF.

This clonotype has ten or more counts. This chain connects TRBV20-1 to TRBJ2-5; D tentatively reads TRBD1 or TRBD2 (6 bases each). The CDR3 is 14 amino acids. Trimming took 5 bases from V and 0 from J, leaving 13 bases between them. Germline V gene lookup returns CDR1 DFQATT and CDR2 SNEGSKA (reference sequence). The CDR3 reads CSARGLWHQETQYF. CDR3 nucleotide sequence: TGCAGTGCTCGGGGGCTATGGCACCAAGAGACCCAGTACTTC.

This clonotype was picked up many times. This chain connects TRBV6-5 to TRBJ2-7, with D perhaps matching TRBD2 (6 bases). Trimming took off 0 bases at V and 2 bases at J, with 11 bases between the two ends. The germline V gene encodes CDR1 MNHEY and CDR2 SVGAGI. The CDR3 has 15 amino acids. CDR3 DNA sequence: TGTGCCAGCAGTTACTCGGGGACTCTTACCTACGAGCAGTACTTC. Residues: CASSYSGTLTYEQYF.

This clonotype was recorded many times. The chain uses TRBV7-2 and TRBJ1-5; no clear D gene. This CDR3 has 16 amino acids. Deletions cut 4 bases from V and 2 bases from J, with 15 bases between. Germline-derived CDR1 and CDR2 are SGHTA and FQGNSA. CDR3 region: CASSSGVAIGNQPQHF. CDR3 DNA sequence: TGTGCCAGCAGCTCCGGTGTGGCAATAGGCAATCAGCCCCAGCATTTT.